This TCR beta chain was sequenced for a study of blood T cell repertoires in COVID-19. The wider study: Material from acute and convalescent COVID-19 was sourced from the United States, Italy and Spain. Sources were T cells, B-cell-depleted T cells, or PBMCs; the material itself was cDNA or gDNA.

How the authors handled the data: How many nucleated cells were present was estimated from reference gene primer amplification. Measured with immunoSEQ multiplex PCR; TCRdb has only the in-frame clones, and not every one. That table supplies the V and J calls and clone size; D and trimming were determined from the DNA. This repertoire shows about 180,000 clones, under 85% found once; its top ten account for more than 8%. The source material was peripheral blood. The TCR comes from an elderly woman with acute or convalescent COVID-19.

The chain's CDR3 is CASSVARSDSPLHF. CDR3 bases: TGTGCCAGCAGCGTAGCCCGATCGGATTCACCCCTCCACTTT. The chain links TRBV9 to TRBJ1-6; D ambiguous. The CDR3 length is 14 residues. The V and J ends lost 0 bases and 8 bases respectively, with 9 bases between them. Looked up from germline, CDR1 is SGDLS and CDR2 is YYNGEE. Supplemented by reference TRBV9 and TRBJ1-6, the full variable domain reads DSGVTQTPKHLITATGQRVTLRCSPRSGDLSVYWYQQSLDQGLQFLIQYYNGEERAKGNILERFSAQQFPDLHSELNLSSLELGDSALYFCASSVARSDSPLHFGNGTRLTVT.